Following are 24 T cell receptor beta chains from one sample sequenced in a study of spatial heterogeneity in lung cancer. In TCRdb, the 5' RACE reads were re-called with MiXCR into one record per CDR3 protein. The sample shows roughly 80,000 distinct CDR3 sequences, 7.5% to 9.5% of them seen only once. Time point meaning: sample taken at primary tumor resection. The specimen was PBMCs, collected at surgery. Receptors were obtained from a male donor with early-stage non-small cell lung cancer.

The CDR3 DNA sequence: TGTGCCAGCAGTTTAAGGAACACCCGCACAGATACGCAGTATTTT. Its protein is CASSLRNTRTDTQYF. This rearrangement joins TRBV12-3 or TRBV12-4 to TRBJ2-3; D remains unclear. V lost 2 bases, J lost 1 base, and 10 bases lay in between. This CDR3 has 15 amino acids.

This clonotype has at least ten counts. CDR3 sequence reads: CASSQDSGSSYNSPLHF. CDR3 bases: TGCGCCAGCAGCCAAGACTCCGGGAGCTCCTATAATTCACCCCTCCACTTT. The J gene is TRBJ1-6, the V gene TRBV4-3; unclear D gene. V was pared by 0 bases and J by 0 bases, with 9 bases between. CDR1 is LGHNA, CDR2 YSLEER, per germline. CDR3 length: 17 residues.

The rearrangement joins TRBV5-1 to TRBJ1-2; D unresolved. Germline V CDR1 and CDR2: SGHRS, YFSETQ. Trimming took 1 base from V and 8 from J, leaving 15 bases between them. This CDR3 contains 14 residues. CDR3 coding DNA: TGCGCCAGCAGCTTGAGTCAGTTCCCCGACGGCTACACCTTC. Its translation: CASSLSQFPDGYTF.

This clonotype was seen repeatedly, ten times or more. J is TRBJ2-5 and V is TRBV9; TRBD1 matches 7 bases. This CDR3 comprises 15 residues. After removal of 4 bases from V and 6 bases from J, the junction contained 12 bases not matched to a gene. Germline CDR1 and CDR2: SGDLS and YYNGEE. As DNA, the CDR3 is TGTGCCAGCAGCCCAGGCGGACAGGACGGTCAGACCCAGTACTTC. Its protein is CASSPGGQDGQTQYF. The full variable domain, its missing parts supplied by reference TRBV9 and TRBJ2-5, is DSGVTQTPKHLITATGQRVTLRCSPRSGDLSVYWYQQSLDQGLQFLIQYYNGEERAKGNILERFSAQQFPDLHSELNLSSLELGDSALYFCASSPGGQDGQTQYFGPGTRLLVL.

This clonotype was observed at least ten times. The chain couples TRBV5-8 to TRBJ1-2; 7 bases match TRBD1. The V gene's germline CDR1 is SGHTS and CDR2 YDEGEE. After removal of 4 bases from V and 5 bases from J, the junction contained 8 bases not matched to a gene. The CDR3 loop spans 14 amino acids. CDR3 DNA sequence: TGTGCCAGCAGCGGGACAGTCCGCCGGTATGGCTACACCTTC. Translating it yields CASSGTVRRYGYTF.

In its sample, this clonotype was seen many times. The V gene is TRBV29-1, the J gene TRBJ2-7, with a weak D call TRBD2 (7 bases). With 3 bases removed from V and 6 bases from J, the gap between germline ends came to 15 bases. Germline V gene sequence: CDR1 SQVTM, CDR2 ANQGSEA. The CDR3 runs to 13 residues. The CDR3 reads CSVEGGRSSEQYF. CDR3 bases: TGCAGCGTTGAGGGGGGGCGATCAAGCGAGCAGTACTTC.

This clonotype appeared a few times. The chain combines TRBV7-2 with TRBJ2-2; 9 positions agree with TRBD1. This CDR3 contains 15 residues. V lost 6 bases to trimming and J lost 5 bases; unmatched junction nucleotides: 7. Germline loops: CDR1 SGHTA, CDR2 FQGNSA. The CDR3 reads CASRLGTGRTGELFF. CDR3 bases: TGTGCCAGCAGACTCGGGACAGGGAGAACCGGGGAGCTGTTTTTT.

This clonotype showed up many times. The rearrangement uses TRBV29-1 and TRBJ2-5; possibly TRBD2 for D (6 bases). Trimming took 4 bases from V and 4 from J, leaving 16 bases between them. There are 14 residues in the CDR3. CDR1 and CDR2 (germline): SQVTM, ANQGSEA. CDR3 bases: TGCAGCGTTGGGGTTGGGGGAGGCAGAGAGACCCAGTACTTC. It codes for CSVGVGGGRETQYF.

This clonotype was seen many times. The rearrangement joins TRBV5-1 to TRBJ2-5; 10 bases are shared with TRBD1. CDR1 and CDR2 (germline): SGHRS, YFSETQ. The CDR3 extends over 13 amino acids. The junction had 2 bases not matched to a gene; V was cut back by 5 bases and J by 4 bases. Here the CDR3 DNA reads TGCGCCAGCAGTCGGACAGGGGGAGAGACCCAGTACTTC. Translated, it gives CASSRTGGETQYF.

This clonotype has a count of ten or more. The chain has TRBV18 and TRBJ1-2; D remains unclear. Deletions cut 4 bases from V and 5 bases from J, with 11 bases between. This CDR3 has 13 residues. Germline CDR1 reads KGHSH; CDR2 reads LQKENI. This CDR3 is CASSLGGRYGYTF. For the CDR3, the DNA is TGTGCCAGCTCACTCGGTGGGCGGTATGGCTACACCTTC.

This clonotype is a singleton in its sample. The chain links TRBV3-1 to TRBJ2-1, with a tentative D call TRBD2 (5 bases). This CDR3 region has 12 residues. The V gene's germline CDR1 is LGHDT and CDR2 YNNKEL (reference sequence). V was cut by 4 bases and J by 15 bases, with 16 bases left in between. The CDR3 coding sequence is TGTGCCAGCAGCCTCCGGGCCGGGGTAACGTTCTTC. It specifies CASSLRAGVTFF.

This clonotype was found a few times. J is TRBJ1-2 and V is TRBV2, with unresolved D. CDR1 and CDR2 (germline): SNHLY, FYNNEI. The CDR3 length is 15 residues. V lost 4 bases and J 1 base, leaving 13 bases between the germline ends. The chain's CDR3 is CASSVIRESNYGYTF. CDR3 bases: TGTGCCAGCAGTGTAATTCGAGAAAGTAACTATGGCTACACCTTC.

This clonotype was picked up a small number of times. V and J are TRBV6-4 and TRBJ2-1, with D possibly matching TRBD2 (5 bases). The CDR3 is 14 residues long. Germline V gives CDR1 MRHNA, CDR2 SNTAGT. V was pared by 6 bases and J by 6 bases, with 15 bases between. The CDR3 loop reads CASSLTSTVNEQFF. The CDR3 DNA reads TGTGCCAGCAGCTTAACTAGTACCGTCAATGAGCAGTTCTTC.

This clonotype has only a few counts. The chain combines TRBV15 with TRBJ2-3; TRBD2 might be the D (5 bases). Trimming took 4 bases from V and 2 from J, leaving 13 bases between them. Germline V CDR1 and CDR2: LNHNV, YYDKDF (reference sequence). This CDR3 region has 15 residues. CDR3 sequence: CATSISPSPTDTQYF. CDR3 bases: TGTGCCACCAGCATCAGTCCTAGCCCCACAGATACGCAGTATTTT.

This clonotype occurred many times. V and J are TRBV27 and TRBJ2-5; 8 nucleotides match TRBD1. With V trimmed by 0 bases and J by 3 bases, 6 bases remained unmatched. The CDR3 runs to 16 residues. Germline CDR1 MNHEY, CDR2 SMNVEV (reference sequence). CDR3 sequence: CASSLSPSDREETQYF. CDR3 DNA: TGTGCCAGCAGTTTATCCCCCTCGGACAGGGAAGAGACCCAGTACTTC.

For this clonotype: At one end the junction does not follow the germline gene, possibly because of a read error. CDR3 bases: TGTGCCAGCAGCCGCAATTGGATGGGCATGAACACTGAAGCCTTCTTT. It codes for CASSRNWMGMNTEAFF. This chain links TRBV11-1 with TRBJ1-1, with D unresolved. The CDR3 spans 16 residues. The germline V gene has CDR1 SGHAT and CDR2 FQDESV (reference sequence). Filled out from reference TRBV11-1 and TRBJ1-1, the complete variable domain reads EAEVAQSPRYKITEKSQAVAFWCDPISGHATLYWYRQILGQGPELLVQFQDESVVDDSQLPKDRFSAERLKGVDSTLKIQPAELGDSAMYLCASSRNWMGMNTEAFFGQGTRLTVV.

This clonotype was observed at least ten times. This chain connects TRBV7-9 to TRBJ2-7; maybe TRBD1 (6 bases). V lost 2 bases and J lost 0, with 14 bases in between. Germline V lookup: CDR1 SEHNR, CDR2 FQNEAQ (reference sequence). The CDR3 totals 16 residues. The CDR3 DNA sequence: TGTGCCAGCAGCTTATCCCGGGACAAGAGCTCCTACGAGCAGTACTTC. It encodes CASSLSRDKSSYEQYF.

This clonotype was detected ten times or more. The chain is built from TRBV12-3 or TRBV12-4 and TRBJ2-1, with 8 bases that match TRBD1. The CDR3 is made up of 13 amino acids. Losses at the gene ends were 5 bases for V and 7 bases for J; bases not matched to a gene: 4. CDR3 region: CASSPRTGNEQFF. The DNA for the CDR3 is TGTGCCAGCAGTCCTAGGACAGGGAATGAGCAGTTCTTC.

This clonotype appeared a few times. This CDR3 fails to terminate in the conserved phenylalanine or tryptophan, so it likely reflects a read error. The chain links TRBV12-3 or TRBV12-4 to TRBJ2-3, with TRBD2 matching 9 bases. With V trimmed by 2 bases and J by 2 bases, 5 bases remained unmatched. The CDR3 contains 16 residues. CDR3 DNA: TGTGCCAGCAGTTTAATGCTAGCGGGACCCACAGATACGCAGTATTCT. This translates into CASSLMLAGPTDTQYS.

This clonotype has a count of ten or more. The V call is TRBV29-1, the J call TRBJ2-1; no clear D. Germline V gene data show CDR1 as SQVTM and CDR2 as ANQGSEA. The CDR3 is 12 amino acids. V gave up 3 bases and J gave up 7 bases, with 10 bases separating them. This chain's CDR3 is CSVESRINEQFF. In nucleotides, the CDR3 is TGCAGCGTTGAGAGTCGGATAAATGAGCAGTTCTTC.

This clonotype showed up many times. CDR3 DNA sequence: TGCGCCAGCAGCCGCCATCTAGCGGGAAGCACAGATACGCAGTATTTT. This translates into CASSRHLAGSTDTQYF. The chain uses TRBV4-3 and TRBJ2-3, with 9 bases identical to TRBD2. V dropped 4 bases and J dropped 0; count of bases not matched to a gene: 5. The CDR3 has 16 residues. Germline V gene data show CDR1 as LGHNA and CDR2 as YSLEER.

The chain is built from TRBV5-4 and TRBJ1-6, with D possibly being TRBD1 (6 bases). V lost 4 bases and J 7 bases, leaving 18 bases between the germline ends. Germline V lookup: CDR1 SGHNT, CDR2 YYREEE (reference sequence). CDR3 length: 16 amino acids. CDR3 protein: CASSVDLTGANSPLHF. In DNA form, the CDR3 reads TGTGCCAGCAGCGTGGACCTGACAGGCGCCAATTCACCCCTCCACTTT.

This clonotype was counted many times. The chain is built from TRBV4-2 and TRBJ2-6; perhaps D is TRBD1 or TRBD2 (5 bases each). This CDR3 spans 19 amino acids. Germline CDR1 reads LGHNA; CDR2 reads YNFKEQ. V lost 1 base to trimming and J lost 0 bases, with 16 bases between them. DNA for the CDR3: TGTGCCAGCAGCCAAGCGAGGGGAGCCAAGTACTCTGGGGCCAACGTCCTGACTTTC. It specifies CASSQARGAKYSGANVLTF.

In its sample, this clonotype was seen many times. The CDR3 loop is CASSPTDSTEAFF. The DNA for the CDR3 is TGTGCCAGCAGCCCGACCGACAGCACTGAAGCTTTCTTT. The chain uses TRBV5-6 and TRBJ1-1, with D tentatively TRBD1 (5 bases). Germline V CDR1 and CDR2: SGHDT, YYEEEE. This CDR3 has 13 residues. The V end was cut by 4 bases, the J end by 4 bases, with 11 bases between.